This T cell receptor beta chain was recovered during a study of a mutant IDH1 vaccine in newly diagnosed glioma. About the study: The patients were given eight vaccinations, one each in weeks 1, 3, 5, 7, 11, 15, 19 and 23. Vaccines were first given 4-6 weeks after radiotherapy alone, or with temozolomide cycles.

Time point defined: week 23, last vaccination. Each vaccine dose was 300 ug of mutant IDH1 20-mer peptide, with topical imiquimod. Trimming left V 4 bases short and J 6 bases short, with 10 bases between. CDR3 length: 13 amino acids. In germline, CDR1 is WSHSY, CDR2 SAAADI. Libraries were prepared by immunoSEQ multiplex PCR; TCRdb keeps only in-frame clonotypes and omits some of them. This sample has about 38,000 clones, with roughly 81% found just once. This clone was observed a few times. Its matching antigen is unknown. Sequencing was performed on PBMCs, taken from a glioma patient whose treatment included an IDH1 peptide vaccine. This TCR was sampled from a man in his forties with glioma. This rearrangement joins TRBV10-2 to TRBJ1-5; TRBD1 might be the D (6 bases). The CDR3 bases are TGCGCCAGCAGTGGACAGGTAATTCAGCCCCAGCATTTT. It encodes CASSGQVIQPQHF.